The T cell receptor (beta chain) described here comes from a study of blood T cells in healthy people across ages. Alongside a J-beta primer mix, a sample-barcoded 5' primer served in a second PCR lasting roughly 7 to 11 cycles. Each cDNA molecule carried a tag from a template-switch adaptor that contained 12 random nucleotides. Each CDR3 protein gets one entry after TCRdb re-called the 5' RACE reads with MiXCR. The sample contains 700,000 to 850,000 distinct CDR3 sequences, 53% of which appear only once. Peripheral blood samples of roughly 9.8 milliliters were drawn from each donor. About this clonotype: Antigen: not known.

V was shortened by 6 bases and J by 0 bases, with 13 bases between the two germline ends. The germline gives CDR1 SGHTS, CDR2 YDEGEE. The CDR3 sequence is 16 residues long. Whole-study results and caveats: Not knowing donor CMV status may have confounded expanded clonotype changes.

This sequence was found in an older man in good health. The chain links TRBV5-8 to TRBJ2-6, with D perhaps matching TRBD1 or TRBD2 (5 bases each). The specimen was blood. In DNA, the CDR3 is TGTGCCAGCAATCGGGGCCAAGTCTCTGGGGCCAACGTCCTGACTTTC. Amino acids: CASNRGQVSGANVLTF.